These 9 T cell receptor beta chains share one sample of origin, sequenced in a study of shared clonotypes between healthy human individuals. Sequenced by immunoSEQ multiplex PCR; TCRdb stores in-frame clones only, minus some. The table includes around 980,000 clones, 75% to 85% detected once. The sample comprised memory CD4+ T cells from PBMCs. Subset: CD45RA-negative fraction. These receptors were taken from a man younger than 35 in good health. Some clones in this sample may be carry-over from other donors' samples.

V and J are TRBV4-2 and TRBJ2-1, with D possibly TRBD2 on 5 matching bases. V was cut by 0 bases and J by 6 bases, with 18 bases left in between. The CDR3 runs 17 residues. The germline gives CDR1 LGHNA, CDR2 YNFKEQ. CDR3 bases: TGTGCCAGCAGCCAAGATGACGCGGGCCCCCCTCGCAATGAGCAGTTCTTC. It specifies CASSQDDAGPPRNEQFF.

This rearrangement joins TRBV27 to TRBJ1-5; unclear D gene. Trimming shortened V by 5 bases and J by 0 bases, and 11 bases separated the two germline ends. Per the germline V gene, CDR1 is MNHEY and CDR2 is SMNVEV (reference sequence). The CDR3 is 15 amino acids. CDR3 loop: CASSPPPYSNQPQHF. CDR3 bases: TGTGCCAGCAGTCCCCCTCCATATAGCAATCAGCCCCAGCATTTT.

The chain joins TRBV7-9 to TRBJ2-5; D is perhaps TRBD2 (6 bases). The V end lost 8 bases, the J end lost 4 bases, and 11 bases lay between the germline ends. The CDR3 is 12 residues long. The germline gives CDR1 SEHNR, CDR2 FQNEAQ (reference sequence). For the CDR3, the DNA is TGTGCCAGCCGGGGAGGAGGAGAGACCCAGTACTTC. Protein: CASRGGGETQYF.

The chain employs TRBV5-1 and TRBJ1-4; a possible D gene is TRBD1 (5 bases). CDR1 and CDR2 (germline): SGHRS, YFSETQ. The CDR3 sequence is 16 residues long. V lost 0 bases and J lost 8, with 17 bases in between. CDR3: CASSLGVWQGIEKLFF. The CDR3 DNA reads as TGCGCCAGCAGCTTGGGGGTATGGCAGGGAATCGAAAAACTGTTTTTT.

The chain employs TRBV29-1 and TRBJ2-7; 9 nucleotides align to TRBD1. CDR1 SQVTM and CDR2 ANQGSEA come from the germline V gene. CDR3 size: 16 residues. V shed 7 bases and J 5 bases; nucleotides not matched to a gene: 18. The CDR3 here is CSARGASGTGFDEQYF. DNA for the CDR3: TGCAGCGCCCGAGGGGCCAGCGGGACAGGGTTCGACGAGCAGTACTTC.

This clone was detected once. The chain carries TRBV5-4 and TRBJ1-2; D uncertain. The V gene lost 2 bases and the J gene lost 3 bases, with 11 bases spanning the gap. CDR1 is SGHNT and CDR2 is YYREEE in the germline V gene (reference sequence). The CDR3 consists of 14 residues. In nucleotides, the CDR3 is TGTGCCAGCAGCTTAACACCGGGCGACTATGGCTACACCTTC. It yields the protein CASSLTPGDYGYTF.

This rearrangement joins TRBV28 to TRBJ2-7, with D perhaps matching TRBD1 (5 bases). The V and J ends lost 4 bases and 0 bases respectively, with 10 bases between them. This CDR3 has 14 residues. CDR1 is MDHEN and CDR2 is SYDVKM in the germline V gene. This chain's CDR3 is CASSYVTGSYEQYF. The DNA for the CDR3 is TGTGCCAGCAGTTACGTTACAGGCTCCTACGAGCAGTACTTC.

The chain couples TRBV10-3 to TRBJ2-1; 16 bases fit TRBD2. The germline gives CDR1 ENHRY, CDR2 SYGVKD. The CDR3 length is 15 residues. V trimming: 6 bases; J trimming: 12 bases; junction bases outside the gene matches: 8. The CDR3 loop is CAISDGTSGRAWQFF. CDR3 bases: TGTGCCATCAGCGATGGGACTAGCGGGAGGGCCTGGCAGTTCTTC.

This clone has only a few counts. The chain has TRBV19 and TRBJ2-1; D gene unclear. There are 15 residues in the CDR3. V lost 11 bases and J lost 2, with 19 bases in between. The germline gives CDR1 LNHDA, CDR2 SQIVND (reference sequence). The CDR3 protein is CAGIPARFTYNEQFF. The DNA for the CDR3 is TGTGCCGGAATACCGGCCAGGTTTACCTACAATGAGCAGTTCTTC.